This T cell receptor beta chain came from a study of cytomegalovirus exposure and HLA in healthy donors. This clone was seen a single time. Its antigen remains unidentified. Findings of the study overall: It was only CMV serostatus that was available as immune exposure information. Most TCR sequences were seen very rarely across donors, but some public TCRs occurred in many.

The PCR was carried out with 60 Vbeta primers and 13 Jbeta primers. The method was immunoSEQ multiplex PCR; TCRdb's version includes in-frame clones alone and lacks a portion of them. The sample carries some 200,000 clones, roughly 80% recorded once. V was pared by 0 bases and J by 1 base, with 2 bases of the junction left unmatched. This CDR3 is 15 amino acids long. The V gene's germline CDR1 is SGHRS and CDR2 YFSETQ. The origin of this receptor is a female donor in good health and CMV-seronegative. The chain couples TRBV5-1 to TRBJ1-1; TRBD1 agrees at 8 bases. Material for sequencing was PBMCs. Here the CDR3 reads CASSLDGQGNTEAFF. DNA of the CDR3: TGCGCCAGCAGCTTGGATGGACAGGGGAACACTGAAGCTTTCTTT.